This T cell receptor beta chain is from a study of a mutant IDH1 vaccine in newly diagnosed glioma (dated by TCRdb to the early 2020s). Regarding the study in general: Patients received eight vaccinations in weeks 1, 3, 5, 7, 11, 15, 19 and 23, corresponding to visits V03 through V10. Vaccination was initiated 4-6 weeks after radiotherapy alone, or concurrently with temozolomide cycles in the chemotherapy-containing groups. Of the approximately 29 treated patients, about 62% were male and roughly 38% were female, and a mean age of around 40 years was recorded. Before enrollment, most patients had been given radiochemotherapy with temozolomide as standard therapy, while the rest had received either radiotherapy alone or temozolomide alone. Peripheral blood was collected at six visits: V03 (baseline), V05, V07, V10, V12 and V13. Longitudinal TCRB deep sequencing was done for fewer than 30 treated patients, wherever samples were available for exploratory analyses.

Findings and caveats that apply to the study as a whole: Selection of PBMC samples for TCRB deep sequencing was based on availability. Across multiple MHC alleles, vaccine-induced immune responses were seen in approximately 93% of patients. Pseudoprogression seemed to be unrelated to changes in the top peripheral T cell clonotypes found by TCRB sequencing. The authors stated that sample limitations prevented analyses of patient blood samples from being reproduced.

This clone was counted only a few times. What this receptor recognizes is not known. Nothing much larger sits one base from this clone, and base qualities are not available. The sample contains more than one DNA sequence encoding this CDR3. The library was generated by the immunoSEQ multiplex PCR assay. Following the manufacturer's protocol, the hsTCRB Kit was used to amplify rearranged TCR beta chain sequences. An Illumina MiSeq was used to sequence the TCRB libraries. Per the original workflow: The proprietary platform of the kit vendor was used for demultiplexing, trimming and gene mapping. The table comes from immuneACCESS by way of TCRdb, which keeps in-frame sequences with V and J called. Part of the clones is missing from these tables; in studies checked, under half for an unresolved V gene and the rest for unknown reasons. D and trimming were read from the DNA, whereas the V and J calls and clone size are those reported in that table. This sample gives more than 55,000 clones in total; roughly three quarters of them show up just once. About 8.8% of the sample is taken by the ten largest.

The junction shows trimming of 3 bases on V and 1 base on J, plus 4 bases between the germline ends. CDR3 length: 13 amino acids, cysteine to phenylalanine. The entry retains the CDR3 DNA only, 39 bases that are in frame from base 1. Reading the germline V gene gives CDR1 SGHVS and CDR2 FQNEAQ. This specimen's time point label, per the study, means: week 23, last vaccination. Each vaccine dose was 300 ug of a 20-mer mutant IDH1 peptide in Montanide, given subcutaneously with topical imiquimod. The donors had newly diagnosed IDH1-mutant astrocytomas of WHO grade 3 or 4 that showed loss of nuclear ATRX. The samples were drawn from NOA16, a multicentre, single-arm, open-label phase I trial in Germany that tested a mutant IDH1 peptide vaccine in humans for the first time. The DNeasy Blood and Tissue Kit was used to extract genomic DNA from EDTA blood for TCRB sequencing.

Material: PBMCs, obtained from a glioma patient whose treatment included an IDH1 peptide vaccine. The chain links TRBV7-8 with TRBJ1-5, with the identity of the D gene unclear. The clonotype was recovered from a middle-aged woman with glioma. Some clones in this sample may be carry-over from other donors' samples. CDR3 region: CASSLDSNQPQHF. The nucleotides read TGTGCCAGCAGCTTGGACAGCAATCAGCCCCAGCATTTT.